The clone carrying this T cell receptor beta chain was counted once. Its cognate antigen is unknown. This record belongs to a study of cytomegalovirus exposure and HLA in healthy donors. Points from the study as a whole: Among TCR beta chains, those listed as cytomegalovirus-associated numbered over 150.

This table comes from immunoSEQ multiplex PCR, and its TCRdb copy is limited to in-frame clones, with some not included. This sample has about 280,000 clones, with roughly 90% found just once. The receptor comes from a woman aged 18-29 years in good health and CMV-seronegative. The sequencing sample was made of PBMCs.

CDR3 sequence: CASSRGWGSRTYEQYF. CDR3 nucleotides: TGTGCCAGCAGCCGGGGGTGGGGAAGTCGGACCTACGAGCAGTACTTC. The chain has TRBV28 and TRBJ2-7; maybe TRBD2 (6 bases). The CDR3 covers 16 residues. The germline V gene has CDR1 MDHEN and CDR2 SYDVKM. Deletions cut 6 bases from V and 2 bases from J, with 20 bases between.